This T cell receptor beta chain was profiled in a study of T cell responses to AZD1222 COVID-19 vaccine. Study-wide results and caveats: Once two AZD1222 doses were given, Spike-specific TCR breadth and depth went up. Only a handful of AZD1222 recipients, roughly six in all, had baseline seropositivity. Among the donors, most were white British and more were female, and clonal diversity was possibly underestimated. Sampled repertoires all dated from after the peak T cell response.

The CDR3 runs 14 residues. Germline assignment: CDR1 MNHEY and CDR2 SVGAGI. J gave up 4 bases and V 8 bases, and 8 bases lay outside the gene matches. Clones were read by immunoSEQ multiplex PCR, and TCRdb kept only the in-frame ones, dropping some. In the table there are over 150,000 clones, about 86% of which are singletons. In the case of this clone: Its antigen is undetermined.

This receptor was obtained from an adult in good health. The sample in question was peripheral blood, obtained on day 0 of AZD1222 vaccination. This sequence joins TRBV6-5 and TRBJ1-5; TRBD1 agrees at 7 bases. Written as DNA, the CDR3 is TGTGCCAGCCGACCGGGACAGACTAATCAGCCCCAGCATTTT. The encoded protein is CASRPGQTNQPQHF.